The source of this T cell receptor beta chain is a study of T cell clonality in common variable immunodeficiency. Findings and limits, study-wide: Fewer deletions and N-nucleotide insertions were reportedly seen in common variable immunodeficiency TCR beta sequences.

Repertoires were generated with immunoSEQ multiplex PCR, while TCRdb's copy carries only in-frame clones and drops some. The sample lists tens of thousands of clones, none appearing once, the ten largest making up about 3%. For at least one year, all CVID subjects received replacement immunoglobulin. V gave up 5 bases and J gave up 3 bases, with 10 bases separating them. The CDR3 is 13 residues long. From germline, CDR1 is SGHNT and CDR2 YYREEE (reference sequence). In its sample, this clone was seen many times. Its antigen is unknown. Read coverage stops 3 residues before the CDR3 terminus; the germline J gene supplies the remainder.

The source material was peripheral blood mononuclear cells. The genes are TRBV5-4 and TRBJ2-3; D is perhaps TRBD1 (5 bases). This receptor was taken from a human donor with common variable immunodeficiency. The CDR3 region is CASRIRATDTQYF. Partial CDR3 DNA: TGTGCCAGCAGAATCAGGGCTACAGATACG.